Following are 22 T cell receptor beta chains from one sample sequenced in a study of technical replicates of blood from a handful of donors. TCRdb's copy holds only in-frame clones and misses some; the assay was immunoSEQ multiplex PCR. Among about 64,000 clones listed, roughly 90% were seen once. Sample: PBMCs. The origin of the receptors is a human donor in good health. Some clones in this sample may be carry-over from other donors' samples.

The chain recombines TRBV5-5 with TRBJ1-1, with D perhaps matching TRBD1 (6 bases). Germline V gene sequence: CDR1 SGHKS, CDR2 YYEKEE (reference sequence). V was clipped by 2 bases and J by 3 bases, with 8 bases between them. The length of the CDR3 is 13 residues. CDR3 sequence reads: CASSLAGDTEAFF. The CDR3 DNA reads as TGTGCCAGCAGCTTAGCAGGGGACACTGAAGCTTTCTTT.

This chain joins TRBV5-4 and TRBJ2-2, with D maybe TRBD1 (5 bases). This CDR3 has 16 amino acids. The V gene lost 4 bases and the J gene lost 0 bases, with 13 bases spanning the gap. CDR1 SGHNT and CDR2 YYREEE come from the germline V gene (reference sequence). DNA for the CDR3: TGTGCCAGCAGCGGAAGGACAACGACGAACACCGGGGAGCTGTTTTTT. Protein: CASSGRTTTNTGELFF.

The V call is TRBV11-3, the J call TRBJ2-2, with TRBD2 as a possible D gene (7 bases). V gave up 3 bases and J gave up 4 bases, with 9 bases separating them. Germline values: CDR1 SGHNT, CDR2 YENEEA. The CDR3 totals 14 residues. In nucleotides, the CDR3 is TGTGCCAGCAGCTTCGGGGGGCCCACCGGGGAGCTGTTTTTT. It encodes CASSFGGPTGELFF.

This clone was seen more than once but under ten times. The V gene is TRBV6-1, the J gene TRBJ1-6; no firm D call. Germline V gene lookup returns CDR1 MNHNS and CDR2 SASEGT. V was shortened by 0 bases and J by 4 bases, with 4 bases between the two germline ends. The CDR3 spans 14 residues. The CDR3 coding sequence is TGTGCCAGCAGTGAAGCTTCTTATAATTCACCCCTCCACTTT. It is translated as CASSEASYNSPLHF.

In its sample, this clone was seen once. The chain has TRBV7-2 and TRBJ1-3; a possible D gene is TRBD1 (6 bases). Trimming stripped 3 bases from V and 4 bases from J, with 10 bases between. The CDR3 is made up of 14 amino acids. From germline, CDR1 is SGHTA and CDR2 FQGNSA. For the CDR3, the DNA is TGTGCCAGCAGCTTTTCAGGGACAGGAAACACCATATATTTT. Amino acids: CASSFSGTGNTIYF.

The rearrangement links TRBV14 to TRBJ2-6; D gene unclear. Trimming stripped 1 base from V and 0 bases from J, with 10 bases between. This CDR3 has 17 residues. CDR1 and CDR2 (germline): SGHDN, FVKESK. CDR3 in DNA: TGTGCCAGCAGCCAAGGCCGCAGGCCCTCTGGGGCCAACGTCCTGACTTTC. Its translation is CASSQGRRPSGANVLTF.

V is TRBV30 and J is TRBJ2-3, with TRBD2 matching over 7 bases. The CDR3 has 15 amino acids. Germline V lookup: CDR1 GTSNPN, CDR2 SVGIG (reference sequence). V lost 0 bases and J lost 5; bases outside the gene matches: 8. CDR3: CAWSVGGGTKDTQYF. CDR3 nucleotide sequence: TGTGCCTGGAGTGTAGGAGGCGGGACTAAAGATACGCAGTATTTT.

This clone was counted a single time. V is TRBV4-2 and J is TRBJ2-7; D may be TRBD2 (6 bases). CDR3 length: 16 residues. Germline CDR1 LGHNA, CDR2 YNFKEQ. Between the trimmed V and J ends, which lost 3 bases and 2 bases, there was a span of 17 bases. For the CDR3, the DNA is TGTGCCAGCAGCCACGGGACTCCCGTACCCCCCTACGAGCAGTACTTC. Its protein product is CASSHGTPVPPYEQYF.

This clone was found once. The CDR3 nucleotides are TGTGCCAGCAGCCTCCGCAGGGGCCGAAGAAATGAGCAGTTCTTC. Encoded protein: CASSLRRGRRNEQFF. The chain recombines TRBV13 with TRBJ2-1; tentatively, D is TRBD1 (6 bases). Germline loops: CDR1 PRHDT, CDR2 FYEKMQ (reference sequence). V lost 5 bases and J 7 bases, leaving 18 bases between the germline ends. The CDR3 is 15 residues long.

This chain's CDR3 is CASSYGSVSYEQYF. CDR3 nucleotides: TGTGCCAGCAGTTATGGTAGCGTCTCCTACGAGCAGTACTTC. The chain carries TRBV6-9 and TRBJ2-7; TRBD2 is a possible D gene (5 bases). The V end was cut by 2 bases, the J end by 0 bases, with 8 bases between. The CDR3 is 14 amino acids. In germline, CDR1 is MNHGY, CDR2 SVAAGI.

The chain has TRBV18 and TRBJ2-5, with 7 bases lining up with TRBD2. Germline CDR1 and CDR2: KGHSH and LQKENI. The CDR3 runs to 13 residues. Germline trimming cut 8 bases from V and 2 bases from J; bases unmatched to any gene: 5. CDR3 region: CASNGGIQETQYF. Written as DNA, the CDR3 is TGTGCCAGCAACGGGGGGATACAAGAGACCCAGTACTTC.

The chain has TRBV6-5 and TRBJ2-5; tentative D call: TRBD2 (6 bases). Germline V gives CDR1 MNHEY, CDR2 SVGAGI. Between the trimmed V and J ends, which lost 0 bases and 5 bases, there was a span of 13 bases. The CDR3 loop spans 15 amino acids. DNA for the CDR3: TGTGCCAGCAGTTACTCTGGACGGGAGCGTGAGACCCAGTACTTC. Translated: CASSYSGRERETQYF.

The V call is TRBV2, the J call TRBJ2-2, with 10 bases that match TRBD1. Losses at the gene ends were 5 bases for V and 5 bases for J; bases not matched to a gene: 2. The CDR3 covers 14 residues. CDR1 and CDR2 (germline): SNHLY, FYNNEI. The CDR3 loop reads CASSWTGGTGELFF. The CDR3 bases are TGTGCCAGCAGTTGGACAGGGGGTACCGGGGAGCTGTTTTTT.

The rearrangement links TRBV18 to TRBJ1-2, with TRBD1 as a possible D gene (5 bases). The CDR3 contains 14 residues. In germline, CDR1 is KGHSH, CDR2 LQKENI. V lost 6 bases and J 7 bases, leaving 18 bases between the germline ends. CDR3 region: CASSLRGGESGYTF. CDR3 coding DNA: TGTGCCAGCTCCCTCCGGGGGGGGGAGAGTGGCTACACCTTC.

V and J are TRBV5-6 and TRBJ1-3; no clear D. The CDR3 sequence is 12 residues long. CDR1 and CDR2 from the germline V gene are SGHDT and YYEEEE. Trimming stripped 0 bases from V and 8 bases from J, with 6 bases between. CDR3 residues: CASSLGGHTIYF. Written as DNA, the CDR3 is TGTGCCAGCAGCTTGGGCGGGCACACCATATATTTT.

The rearrangement joins TRBV4-3 to TRBJ1-2; 11 bases align to TRBD1. The J segment lost 9 bases and the V segment lost 2 bases, leaving 11 bases of the junction unmatched. Germline CDR1 LGHNA, CDR2 YSLEER. The CDR3 extends over 16 amino acids. CDR3 DNA sequence: TGCGCCAGCAGCCAACTAACGGGACAGGGGGTATATAGCTACACCTTC. Translating gives CASSQLTGQGVYSYTF.

V is TRBV5-6 and J is TRBJ2-5; D is ambiguous. Germline V lookup: CDR1 SGHDT, CDR2 YYEEEE. V gave up 4 bases and J gave up 9 bases, with 16 bases separating them. This CDR3 has 13 residues. CDR3 in amino acids: CASSALMERPQYF. CDR3 DNA sequence: TGTGCCAGCAGCGCCCTTATGGAGAGGCCCCAGTACTTC.

The chain recombines TRBV5-6 with TRBJ2-3, with 12 bases lining up with TRBD2. V lost 0 bases and J lost 0; bases outside the gene matches: 8. Germline CDR1 SGHDT, CDR2 YYEEEE. The CDR3 covers 19 residues. As DNA, the CDR3 is TGTGCCAGCAGCTTGGAAAGTCCCGGGACTAGCGGGAGCACAGATACGCAGTATTTT. It encodes CASSLESPGTSGSTDTQYF.

The chain carries TRBV6-6 and TRBJ2-7; D not resolved. V was pared by 3 bases and J by 0 bases, with 9 bases between. CDR1 MNHNY and CDR2 SVGAGI come from the germline V gene (reference sequence). The CDR3 spans 14 residues. CDR3 in DNA: TGTGCCAGCAGTTATGGAGCAGCCTCCTACGAGCAGTACTTC. Its translation is CASSYGAASYEQYF.

This clone has a handful of counts. The V gene is TRBV4-3, the J gene TRBJ2-6; D gene uncertain. Germline loops: CDR1 LGHNA, CDR2 YSLEER. The V end lost 0 bases, the J end lost 0 bases, and 6 bases lay between the germline ends. The CDR3 consists of 16 residues. The CDR3 spells CASSQESYSGANVLTF. The CDR3 region has the DNA TGCGCCAGCAGCCAAGAGTCCTACTCTGGGGCCAACGTCCTGACTTTC.

This chain uses TRBV6-5 with TRBJ2-1, with D unclear. The CDR3 has 12 residues. V dropped 0 bases and J dropped 8 bases, with 5 bases sitting between them. In germline, CDR1 is MNHEY, CDR2 SVGAGI. The CDR3 protein is CASSYSRDEQFF. The CDR3 DNA follows: TGTGCCAGCAGTTACTCCCGGGATGAGCAGTTCTTC.

The V gene is TRBV5-1, the J gene TRBJ2-7; TRBD2 is a possible D gene (5 bases). Trimming stripped 0 bases from V and 4 bases from J, with 11 bases between. The CDR3 length is 14 residues. Germline V CDR1 and CDR2: SGHRS, YFSETQ. The CDR3 protein is CASSLESGIYEQYF. CDR3 in DNA: TGCGCCAGCAGCTTGGAATCCGGGATATACGAGCAGTACTTC.